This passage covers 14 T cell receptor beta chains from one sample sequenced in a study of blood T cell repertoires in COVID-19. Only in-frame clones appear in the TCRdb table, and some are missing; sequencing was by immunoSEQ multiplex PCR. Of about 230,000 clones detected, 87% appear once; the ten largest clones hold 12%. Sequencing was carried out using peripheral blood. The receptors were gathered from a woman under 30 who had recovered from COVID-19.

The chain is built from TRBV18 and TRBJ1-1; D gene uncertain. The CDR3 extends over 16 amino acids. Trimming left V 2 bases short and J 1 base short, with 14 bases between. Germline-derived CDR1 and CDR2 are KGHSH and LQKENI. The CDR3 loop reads CASSPEVFGPNTEAFF. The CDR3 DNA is TGTGCCAGCTCACCAGAAGTGTTTGGGCCGAACACTGAAGCTTTCTTT. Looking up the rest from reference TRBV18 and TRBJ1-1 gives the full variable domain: NAGVMQNPRHLVRRRGQEARLRCSPMKGHSHVYWYRQLPEEGLKFMVYLQKENIIDESGMPKERFSAEFPKEGPSILRIQQVVRGDSAAYFCASSPEVFGPNTEAFFGQGTRLTVV.

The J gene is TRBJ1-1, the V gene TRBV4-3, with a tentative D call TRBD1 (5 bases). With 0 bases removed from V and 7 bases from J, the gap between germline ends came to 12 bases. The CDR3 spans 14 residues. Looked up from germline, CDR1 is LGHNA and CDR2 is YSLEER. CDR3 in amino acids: CASSQDPRAGEAFF. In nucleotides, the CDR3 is TGCGCCAGCAGCCAAGATCCCAGGGCTGGTGAAGCTTTCTTT.

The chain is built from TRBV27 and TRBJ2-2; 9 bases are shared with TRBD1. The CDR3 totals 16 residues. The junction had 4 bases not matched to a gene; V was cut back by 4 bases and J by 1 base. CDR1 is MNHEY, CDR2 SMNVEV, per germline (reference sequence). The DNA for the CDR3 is TGTGCCAGCAGTTCCTGGACAGGGGTGAACACCGGGGAGCTGTTTTTT. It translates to CASSSWTGVNTGELFF.

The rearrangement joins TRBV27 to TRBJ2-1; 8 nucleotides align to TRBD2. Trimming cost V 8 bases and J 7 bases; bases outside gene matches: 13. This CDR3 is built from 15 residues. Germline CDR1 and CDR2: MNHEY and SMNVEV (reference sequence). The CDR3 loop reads CASSSLAGSRNEQFF. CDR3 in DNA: TGTGCCAGCTCGAGCTTAGCGGGATCGAGGAATGAGCAGTTCTTC.

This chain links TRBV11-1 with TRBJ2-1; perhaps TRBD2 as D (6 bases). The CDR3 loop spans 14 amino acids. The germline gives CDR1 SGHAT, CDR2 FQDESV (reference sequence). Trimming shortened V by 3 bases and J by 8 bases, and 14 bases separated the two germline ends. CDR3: CASSLGRDLYEQFF. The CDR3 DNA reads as TGTGCCAGCAGCTTGGGGCGGGACCTCTATGAGCAGTTCTTC.

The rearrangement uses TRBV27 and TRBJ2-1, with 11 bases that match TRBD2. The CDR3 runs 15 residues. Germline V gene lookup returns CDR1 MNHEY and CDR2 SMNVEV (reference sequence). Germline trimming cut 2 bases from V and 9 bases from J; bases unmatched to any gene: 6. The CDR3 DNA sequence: TGTGCCAGCAGTTTACTAGCGGGAGGTGTGATTGAGCAGTTCTTC. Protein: CASSLLAGGVIEQFF.

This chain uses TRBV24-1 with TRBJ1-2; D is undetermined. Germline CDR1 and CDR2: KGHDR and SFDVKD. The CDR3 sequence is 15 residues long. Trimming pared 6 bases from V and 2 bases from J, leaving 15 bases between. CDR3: CATSQTRTHNYGYTF. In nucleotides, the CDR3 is TGTGCCACCAGTCAAACTAGGACTCACAACTATGGCTACACCTTC.

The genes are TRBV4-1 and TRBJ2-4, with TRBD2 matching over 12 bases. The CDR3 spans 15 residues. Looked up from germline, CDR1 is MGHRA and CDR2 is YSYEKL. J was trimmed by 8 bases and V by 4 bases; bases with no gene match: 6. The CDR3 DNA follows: TGCGCCAGCAGCCTGCCGGGACTAGCGGGCCACATTCAGTACTTC. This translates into CASSLPGLAGHIQYF.

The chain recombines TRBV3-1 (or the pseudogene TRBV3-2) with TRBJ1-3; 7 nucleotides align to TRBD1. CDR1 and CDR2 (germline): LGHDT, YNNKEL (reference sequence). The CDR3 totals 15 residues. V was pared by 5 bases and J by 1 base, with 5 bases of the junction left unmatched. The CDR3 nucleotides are TGTGCCAGCAGCTACAGACAGGGTTCTGGAAACACCATATATTTT. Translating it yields CASSYRQGSGNTIYF.

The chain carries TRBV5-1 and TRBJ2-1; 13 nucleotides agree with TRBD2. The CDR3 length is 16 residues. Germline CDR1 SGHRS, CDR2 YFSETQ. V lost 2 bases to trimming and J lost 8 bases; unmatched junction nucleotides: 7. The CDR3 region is CASSFPGTSGIHEQFF. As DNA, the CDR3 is TGCGCCAGCAGCTTCCCCGGGACTAGCGGGATACATGAGCAGTTCTTC.

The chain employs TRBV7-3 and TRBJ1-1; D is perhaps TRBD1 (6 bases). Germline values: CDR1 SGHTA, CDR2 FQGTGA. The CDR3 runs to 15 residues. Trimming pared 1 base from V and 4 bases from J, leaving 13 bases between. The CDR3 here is CASSLSGRGTTEAFF. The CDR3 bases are TGTGCCAGCAGCTTAAGCGGGAGGGGGACCACTGAAGCTTTCTTT.

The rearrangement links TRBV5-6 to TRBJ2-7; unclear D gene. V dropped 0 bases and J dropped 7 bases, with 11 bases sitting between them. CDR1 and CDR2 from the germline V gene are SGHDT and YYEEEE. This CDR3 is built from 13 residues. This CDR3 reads CASSLVVTGEQYF. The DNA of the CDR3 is TGTGCCAGCAGCTTGGTTGTGACGGGTGAGCAGTACTTC.

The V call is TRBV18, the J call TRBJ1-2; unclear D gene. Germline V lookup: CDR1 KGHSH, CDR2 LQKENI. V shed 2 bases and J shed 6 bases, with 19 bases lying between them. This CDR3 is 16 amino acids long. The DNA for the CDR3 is TGTGCCAGCTCACCAGTCGGGGTCCCCCAGAAGGATGGCTACACCTTC. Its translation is CASSPVGVPQKDGYTF.

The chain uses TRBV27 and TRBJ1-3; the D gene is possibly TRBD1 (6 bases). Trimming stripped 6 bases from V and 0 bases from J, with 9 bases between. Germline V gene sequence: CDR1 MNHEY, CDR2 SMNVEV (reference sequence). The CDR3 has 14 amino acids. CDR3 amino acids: CASRGDNSGNTIYF. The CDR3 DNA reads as TGTGCCAGCAGGGGGGACAACTCTGGAAACACCATATATTTT.